The clone carrying this T cell receptor (beta chain) showed up just a few times. This record comes from a study of control samples from healthy donors and cancer patients. Profiled with immunoSEQ multiplex PCR; TCRdb holds only in-frame clones, not every one. The sample yields around 150,000 clones, about 87% seen once. Sequenced input: blood. The TCR was taken from a man aged 25-45 years in good health.

The CDR3 here is CASSQDTETPLHF. CDR3 nucleotide sequence: TGCGCCAGCAGCCAAGATACGGAGACACCCCTCCACTTT. The chain joins TRBV4-1 to TRBJ1-6; D uncertain. Germline lookup yields CDR1 MGHRA and CDR2 YSYEKL. The CDR3 is 13 residues long. Trimming removed 0 bases from V and 11 bases from J, with 8 bases in between.